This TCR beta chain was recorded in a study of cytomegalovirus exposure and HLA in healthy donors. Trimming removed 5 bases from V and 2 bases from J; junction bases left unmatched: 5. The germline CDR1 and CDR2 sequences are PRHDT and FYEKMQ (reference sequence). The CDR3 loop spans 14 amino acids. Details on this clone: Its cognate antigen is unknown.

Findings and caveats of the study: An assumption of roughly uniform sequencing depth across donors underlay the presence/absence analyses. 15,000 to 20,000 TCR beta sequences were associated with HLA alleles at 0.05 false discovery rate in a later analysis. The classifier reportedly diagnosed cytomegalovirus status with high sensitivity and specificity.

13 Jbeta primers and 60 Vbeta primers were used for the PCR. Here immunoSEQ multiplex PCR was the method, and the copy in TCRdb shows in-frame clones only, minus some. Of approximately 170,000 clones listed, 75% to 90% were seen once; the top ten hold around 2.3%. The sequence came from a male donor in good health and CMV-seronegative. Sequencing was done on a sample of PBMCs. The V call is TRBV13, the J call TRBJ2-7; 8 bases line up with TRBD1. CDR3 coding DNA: TGTGCCAGCAGCCCTCGGGACAGGCCCTACGAGCAGTACTTC. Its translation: CASSPRDRPYEQYF.